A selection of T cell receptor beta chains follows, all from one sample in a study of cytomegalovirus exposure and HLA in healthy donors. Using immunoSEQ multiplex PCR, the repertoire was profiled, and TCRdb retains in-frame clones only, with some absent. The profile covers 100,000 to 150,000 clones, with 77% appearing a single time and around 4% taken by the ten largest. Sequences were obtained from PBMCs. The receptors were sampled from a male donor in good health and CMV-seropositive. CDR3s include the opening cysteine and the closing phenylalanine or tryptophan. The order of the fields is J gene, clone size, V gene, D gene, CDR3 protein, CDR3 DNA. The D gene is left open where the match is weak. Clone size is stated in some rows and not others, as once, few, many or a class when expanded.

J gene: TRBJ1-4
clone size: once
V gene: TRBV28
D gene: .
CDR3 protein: CASSLDREGATNEKLFF
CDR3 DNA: TGTGCCAGCAGTTTAGATAGGGAGGGTGCTACTAATGAAAAACTGTTTTTT

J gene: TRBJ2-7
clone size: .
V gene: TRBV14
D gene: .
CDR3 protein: CASSSRWSYEQYF
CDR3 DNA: TGTGCCAGCAGCAGTCGGTGGTCCTACGAGCAGTACTTC

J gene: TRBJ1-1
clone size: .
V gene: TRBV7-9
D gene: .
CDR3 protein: CASSAQSGDTEAFF
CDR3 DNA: TGTGCCAGCAGCGCGCAGTCAGGGGACACTGAAGCTTTCTTT

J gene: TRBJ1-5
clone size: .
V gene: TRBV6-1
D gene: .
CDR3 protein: CASSEYYSNQPQHF
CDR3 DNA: TGTGCCAGCAGTGAGTACTATAGCAATCAGCCCCAGCATTTT

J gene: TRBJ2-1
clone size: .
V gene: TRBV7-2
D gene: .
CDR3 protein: CASSTGGSRGNEQFF
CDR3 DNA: TGTGCCAGCAGCACTGGGGGGAGTAGGGGCAATGAGCAGTTCTTC

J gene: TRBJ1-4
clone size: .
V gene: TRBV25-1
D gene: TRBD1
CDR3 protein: CASSEPIQGPGEKLFF
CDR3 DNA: TGTGCCAGCAGTGAGCCAATACAGGGGCCGGGGGAAAAACTGTTTTTT

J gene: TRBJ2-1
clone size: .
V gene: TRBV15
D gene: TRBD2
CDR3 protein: CATETAGGFLFF
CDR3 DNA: TGTGCCACCGAGACGGCGGGAGGGTTTCTGTTCTTC

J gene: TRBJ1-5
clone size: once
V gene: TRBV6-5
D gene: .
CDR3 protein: CASSYSRGNQPQHF
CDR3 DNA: TGTGCCAGCAGTTACTCAAGGGGGAATCAGCCCCAGCATTTT

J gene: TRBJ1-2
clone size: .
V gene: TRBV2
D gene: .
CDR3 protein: CASSEIVGGVYGYTF
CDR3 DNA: TGTGCCAGCAGTGAAATAGTGGGGGGAGTCTATGGCTACACCTTC

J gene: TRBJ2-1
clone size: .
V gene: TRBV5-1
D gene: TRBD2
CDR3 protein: CASSPMGGAYNEQFF
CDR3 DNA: TGCGCCAGCAGCCCTATGGGGGGGGCCTACAATGAGCAGTTCTTC

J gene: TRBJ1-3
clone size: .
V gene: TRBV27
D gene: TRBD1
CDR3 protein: CASSPMPPGQGGSGNTIYF
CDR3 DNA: TGTGCCAGCAGTCCCATGCCCCCGGGACAGGGCGGCTCTGGAAACACCATATATTTT

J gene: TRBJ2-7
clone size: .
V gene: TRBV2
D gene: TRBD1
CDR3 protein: CASRRTGVEQYF
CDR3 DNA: TGTGCCAGCAGGAGGACAGGGGTCGAGCAGTACTTC

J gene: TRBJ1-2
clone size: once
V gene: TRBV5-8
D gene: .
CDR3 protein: CASSWGPSASGYTF
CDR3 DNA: TGTGCCAGCAGCTGGGGGCCCAGCGCGTCCGGCTACACCTTC

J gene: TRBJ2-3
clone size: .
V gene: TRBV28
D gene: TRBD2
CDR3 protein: CASRTGQGLAGGSDTQYF
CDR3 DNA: TGTGCCAGCAGGACCGGACAAGGACTAGCGGGAGGATCAGATACGCAGTATTTT